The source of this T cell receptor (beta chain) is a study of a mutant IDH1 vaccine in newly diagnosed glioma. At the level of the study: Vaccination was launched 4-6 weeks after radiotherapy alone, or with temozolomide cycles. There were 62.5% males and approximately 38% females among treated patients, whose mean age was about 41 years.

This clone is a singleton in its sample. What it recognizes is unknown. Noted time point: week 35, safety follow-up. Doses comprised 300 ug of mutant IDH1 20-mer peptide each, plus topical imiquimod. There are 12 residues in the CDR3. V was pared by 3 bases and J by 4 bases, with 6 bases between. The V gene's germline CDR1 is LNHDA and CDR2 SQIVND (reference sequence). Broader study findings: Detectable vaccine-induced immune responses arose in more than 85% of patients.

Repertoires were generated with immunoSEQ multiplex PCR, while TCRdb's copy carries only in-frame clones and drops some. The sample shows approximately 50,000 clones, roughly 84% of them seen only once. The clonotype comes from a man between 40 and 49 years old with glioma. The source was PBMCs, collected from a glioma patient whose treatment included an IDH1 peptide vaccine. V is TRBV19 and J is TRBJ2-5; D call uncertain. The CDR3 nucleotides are TGTGCCAGTAGTATGGCCCGAGAGACCCAGTACTTC. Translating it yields CASSMARETQYF.